The 23 T cell receptor beta chains listed next were all sequenced from one sample in a study of T cell responses to AZD1222 COVID-19 vaccine. Clones were sequenced by immunoSEQ multiplex PCR, and TCRdb holds only the in-frame ones, with some missing. The sample carries 100,000 or so clones, about nine tenths recorded once. The sample here was peripheral blood, taken 28 days after the second AZD1222 dose. The receptors shown here come from an adult who received the AZD1222 COVID-19 vaccine.

The rearrangement links TRBV6-5 to TRBJ1-2; D ambiguous. CDR1 and CDR2 from the germline V gene are MNHEY and SVGAGI. Trimming removed 0 bases at V and 6 bases at J, with 14 bases between. This CDR3 is 15 amino acids long. The CDR3 sequence is CASSYSEGRGNGYTF. The CDR3, as DNA: TGTGCCAGCAGTTACTCTGAGGGTCGTGGAAATGGCTACACCTTC.

V is TRBV3-1 (or the pseudogene TRBV3-2) and J is TRBJ2-3; 8 positions match TRBD2. The CDR3 sequence is 14 residues long. Germline CDR1 is LGHDT and CDR2 is YNNKEL (reference sequence). Unmatched junction bases numbered 9, after V lost 6 bases and J lost 7 bases. The CDR3 here is CASSPGGVRHTQYF. The CDR3 DNA reads as TGTGCCAGCAGTCCGGGGGGGGTCAGGCATACGCAGTATTTT.

Regarding this clone: Germline and junction disagree at one end, which may indicate a read error. The chain employs TRBV27 and TRBJ1-2, with 7 bases that match TRBD1. The CDR3 covers 14 residues. Germline loops: CDR1 MNHEY, CDR2 SMNVEV (reference sequence). The CDR3: CASSLSGTVYGYTF. CDR3 in DNA: TGTGCCAGCAGCTTATCAGGGACAGTCTATGGCTACACCTTC.

The chain joins TRBV4-1 to TRBJ1-2, with 8 bases lining up with TRBD1. Germline V gene lookup returns CDR1 MGHRA and CDR2 YSYEKL. CDR3 size: 16 residues. With 0 bases clipped from V and 5 bases from J, the junction kept 8 bases outside the gene matches. The CDR3 is CASSQDPTGVGYGYTF. CDR3 sequence (DNA): TGCGCCAGCAGCCAAGATCCGACAGGGGTTGGGTATGGCTACACCTTC.

The chain combines TRBV7-6 with TRBJ2-7; D is unresolved. Trimming left V 0 bases short and J 6 bases short, with 15 bases between. Germline CDR1 is SGHVS and CDR2 is FNYEAQ. The CDR3 is made up of 15 amino acids. The CDR3 here is CASSLAVDIPGEQYF. CDR3 sequence (DNA): TGTGCCAGCAGCTTAGCCGTAGATATCCCGGGCGAGCAGTACTTC.

The chain recombines TRBV12-2 with TRBJ1-2. TRBV12-2 constitutes a pseudogene. The CDR3 is made up of 14 amino acids. CDR3: CASRAPPDRSGYTF. The CDR3 nucleotides read TGTGCAAGTCGCGCCCCCCCTGACCGCAGTGGCTACACCTTC.

The sample holds one count of this clone. This chain connects TRBV12-2 to TRBJ1-1; the DNA was not compared with TRBD1, the D call given in the table. TRBV12-2 corresponds to a pseudogene. The CDR3 sequence is 15 residues long. This CDR3 reads CASRSRQETNTEAFF. The CDR3 DNA reads TGTGCAAGTCGCTCAAGACAGGAAACGAACACTGAAGCTTTCTTT.

This clone was observed a handful of times. The chain recombines TRBV19 with TRBJ2-2; 16 bases are a match to TRBD2. J gave up 4 bases and V 6 bases, and 11 bases lay outside the gene matches. CDR1 and CDR2 (germline): LNHDA, SQIVND (reference sequence). This CDR3 comprises 19 residues. DNA of the CDR3: TGTGCCAGTAGCATAACGGGACTAGCGGGGGGGCCGGGCACCGGGGAGCTGTTTTTT. It is translated as CASSITGLAGGPGTGELFF.

The V call is TRBV27, the J call TRBJ2-3, with D perhaps TRBD1 (6 bases). The length of the CDR3 is 16 residues. CDR1 MNHEY and CDR2 SMNVEV come from the germline V gene (reference sequence). V dropped 0 bases and J dropped 1 base, with 11 bases sitting between them. CDR3 bases: TGTGCCAGCAGTTTATCCAGGACAGCTGGCACAGATACGCAGTATTTT. This encodes CASSLSRTAGTDTQYF.

This chain connects TRBV5-1 to TRBJ1-1, with TRBD1 matching over 10 bases. Trimming cost V 4 bases and J 0 bases; bases outside gene matches: 3. This CDR3 is built from 15 residues. The V gene's germline CDR1 is SGHRS and CDR2 YFSETQ. The CDR3 region is CASSPGQGMNTEAFF. DNA of the CDR3: TGCGCCAGCAGCCCGGGACAGGGGATGAACACTGAAGCTTTCTTT. Drawing the rest from reference TRBV5-1 and TRBJ1-1, the complete variable domain is KAGVTQTPRYLIKTRGQQVTLSCSPISGHRSVSWYQQTPGQGLQFLFEYFSETQRNKGNFPGRFSGRQFSNSRSEMNVSTLELGDSALYLCASSPGQGMNTEAFFGQGTRLTVV.

V usage is TRBV25-1 and J usage is TRBJ1-1, with TRBD1 matching over 9 bases. Trimming removed 2 bases from V and 6 bases from J; junction bases left unmatched: 4. The germline V gene has CDR1 MGHDK and CDR2 SYGVNS. The CDR3 extends over 14 amino acids. As DNA, the CDR3 is TGTGCCAGCAGTGAACCCGGGACAGGGTCTGAAGCTTTCTTT. It specifies CASSEPGTGSEAFF.

The chain is built from TRBV18 and TRBJ2-2; 12 bases line up with TRBD1. Germline CDR1 and CDR2: KGHSH and LQKENI. V was pared by 5 bases and J by 4 bases, with 5 bases of the junction left unmatched. This CDR3 comprises 16 residues. CDR3 bases: TGTGCCAGCTCATCGGGACAGGGGGCTGGCACCGGGGAGCTGTTTTTT. Translating gives CASSSGQGAGTGELFF. Full variable domain (missing parts from reference TRBV18 and TRBJ2-2): NAGVMQNPRHLVRRRGQEARLRCSPMKGHSHVYWYRQLPEEGLKFMVYLQKENIIDESGMPKERFSAEFPKEGPSILRIQQVVRGDSAAYFCASSSGQGAGTGELFFGEGSRLTVL.

CDR3 protein: CASSYEGQSPTEAFF. DNA for the CDR3: TGTGCCAGCAGTTATGAGGGGCAGAGTCCCACTGAAGCTTTCTTT. The chain is built from TRBV27 and TRBJ1-1; weak D call: TRBD1 (5 bases). The CDR3 runs 15 residues. In germline, CDR1 is MNHEY, CDR2 SMNVEV (reference sequence). V was trimmed by 4 bases and J by 4 bases, leaving 16 bases between them.

This clone was recorded once. The chain employs TRBV18 and TRBJ1-1, with D unclear. The CDR3 sequence is 14 residues long. V dropped 4 bases and J dropped 1 base, with 10 bases sitting between them. CDR1 is KGHSH, CDR2 LQKENI, per germline. Here the CDR3 DNA reads TGTGCCAGCTCACTTAAAGACGAGAACACTGAAGCTTTCTTT. Translation: CASSLKDENTEAFF.

The rearrangement links TRBV15 to TRBJ1-4, with a tentative D call TRBD1 (5 bases). Between the trimmed V and J ends, which lost 0 bases and 8 bases, there was a span of 7 bases. Germline V gene data show CDR1 as LNHNV and CDR2 as YYDKDF (reference sequence). This CDR3 is built from 13 residues. The CDR3 protein is CATSREDNEKLFF. Here the CDR3 DNA reads TGTGCCACCAGCAGAGAGGACAACGAAAAACTGTTTTTT.

This clone was counted a single time. The CDR3 nucleotides read TGTGCCAGCAGCCAAGATCGGCTAGTAGACACCGGGGAGCTGTTTTTT. Translating it yields CASSQDRLVDTGELFF. The chain carries TRBV4-2 and TRBJ2-2, with D uncertain. Trimming pared 0 bases from V and 3 bases from J, leaving 11 bases between. The CDR3 is 16 residues long. CDR1 LGHNA and CDR2 YNFKEQ come from the germline V gene.

The chain carries TRBV10-2 and TRBJ1-1, with a tentative D call TRBD1 (6 bases). CDR3 length equals 15 residues. In germline, CDR1 is WSHSY, CDR2 SAAADI. V was trimmed by 5 bases and J by 3 bases, leaving 16 bases between them. This CDR3 reads CASSWAGAGDTEAFF. The CDR3 region has the DNA TGCGCCAGCAGTTGGGCAGGGGCCGGGGACACTGAAGCTTTCTTT.

This chain connects TRBV6-2 or TRBV6-3 to TRBJ2-2; D gene unclear. V was pared by 2 bases and J by 2 bases, with 15 bases between. Germline CDR1 is MNHEY and CDR2 is SVGEGT. The CDR3 is made up of 17 amino acids. The DNA for the CDR3 is TGTGCCAGCAGTTACGACGAAACCACGCTTAACACCGGGGAGCTGTTTTTT. The encoded protein is CASSYDETTLNTGELFF.

Here the CDR3 reads CASSSSRGGKRPDTQYF. For the CDR3, the DNA is TGTGCCAGCAGCTCAAGCCGAGGAGGAAAGAGGCCAGATACGCAGTATTTT. The chain combines TRBV11-3 with TRBJ2-3, with D perhaps matching TRBD2 (5 bases). The V gene's germline CDR1 is SGHNT and CDR2 YENEEA. The CDR3 is 17 residues long. V lost 4 bases and J 4 bases, leaving 21 bases between the germline ends.

The gene calls are TRBV5-8 and TRBJ1-2, with D hard to call. Trimming pared 4 bases from V and 2 bases from J, leaving 9 bases between. Germline CDR1 is SGHTS and CDR2 is YDEGEE. CDR3 length: 13 amino acids. The CDR3 sequence is CASSILSNYGYTF. The CDR3 coding sequence is TGTGCCAGCAGCATATTGTCAAACTATGGCTACACCTTC.

The V call is TRBV7-9, the J call TRBJ2-1; D unclear. The V and J ends lost 1 base and 7 bases respectively, with 14 bases between them. The CDR3 has 15 residues. The germline V gene has CDR1 SEHNR and CDR2 FQNEAQ (reference sequence). The CDR3 sequence: CASSLGLTSNNEQFF. The CDR3 region has the DNA TGTGCCAGCAGCTTAGGGTTGACATCTAATAATGAGCAGTTCTTC.

The genes are TRBV30 and TRBJ1-5; maybe TRBD1 (6 bases). CDR3 size: 17 residues. V was clipped by 8 bases and J by 0 bases, with 23 bases between them. CDR1 is GTSNPN, CDR2 SVGIG, per germline (reference sequence). The CDR3 region has the DNA TGTGCCCGAAAACAGGGCCCCAGCCGATATAGCAATCAGCCCCAGCATTTT. Translated, it gives CARKQGPSRYSNQPQHF.

CDR3 sequence (DNA): TGTGCCAGCAGTGAAACAGGCGGACGTTGGACAGGGGCTTCACAGAGGGAAAAACTGTTTTTT. It translates to CASSETGGRWTGASQREKLFF. This chain connects TRBV6-1 to TRBJ1-4; the match to TRBD1 covers 9 bases. Germline loops: CDR1 MNHNS, CDR2 SASEGT. The CDR3 runs to 21 residues. J was trimmed by 8 bases and V by 2 bases; bases with no gene match: 24.